This T cell receptor beta chain came from a study of blood T cell repertoires in COVID-19. The overall study: PBMCs, B-cell-depleted T cells, or T cells were the source of the cDNA or gDNA that made up the material.

V shed 5 bases and J shed 5 bases, with 19 bases lying between them. CDR1 and CDR2 (germline): SGHAT, FQNNGV. The CDR3 loop spans 16 amino acids. Participants were aged about 18 to 90 years, lived in 20 to 25 US areas, and enrolled virtually. Original data processing: Reference gene primers were amplified, and this amplification served to estimate nucleated cell counts. Sequencing was performed with immunoSEQ multiplex PCR; in TCRdb, only in-frame clones are kept and a portion is missing. The V and J calls and clone size are taken from that table; D and trimming were inferred from the DNA. The sample gives over 300,000 clones, approximately 89% of which show up once; around 9.5% is in the top ten.

The sequenced material came from PBMCs or T cells enriched from blood (not recorded which). The J gene is TRBJ2-1, the V gene TRBV11-2; perhaps TRBD2 as D (5 bases). The TCR was taken from a woman in her forties who had recovered from COVID-19. The CDR3 DNA is TGTGCCAGCAGCACGCAAGGACTGGCGGGTAACAATGAGCAGTTCTTC. Its protein is CASSTQGLAGNNEQFF.